Below, 11 T cell receptor beta chains from the same sample are listed, as sequenced in a study of T-cell memory formation after mild COVID-19. TCRdb reanalysed the 5' RACE reads using MiXCR and keeps one entry per CDR3 protein. In the table there are some 150,000 distinct CDR3 sequences, less than 25% of which are singletons. The source material was PBMCs or a T cell subset sorted from them (not recorded which). The receptors were sampled from an adult woman who had mild COVID-19 (a few samples of this study predate the infection). Cell type and time point are not known.

This clonotype was seen only a few times. The CDR3 is CASSQLTYGDEQFF. The CDR3 DNA reads as TGTGCCAGCAGCCAACTAACGTACGGCGATGAGCAGTTCTTC. The chain employs TRBV14 and TRBJ2-1; no clear D gene. Trimming removed 2 bases at V and 8 bases at J, with 13 bases between. The germline V gene has CDR1 SGHDN and CDR2 FVKESK. This CDR3 comprises 14 residues.

This rearrangement joins TRBV20-1 to TRBJ1-2, with 10 bases lining up with TRBD1. V lost 5 bases and J lost 2; bases outside the gene matches: 8. Germline-derived CDR1 and CDR2 are DFQATT and SNEGSKA (reference sequence). CDR3 length: 15 residues. The CDR3 protein is CSALDRGLGNYGYTF. CDR3 sequence (DNA): TGCAGTGCTCTTGACAGGGGGCTAGGAAACTATGGCTACACCTTC.

This clonotype was recorded a few times. This sequence joins TRBV6-6 and TRBJ1-1, with a tentative D call TRBD1 (5 bases). The ends were cut back, 8 bases at V and 1 base at J, with 17 bases in the middle. CDR1 MNHNY and CDR2 SVGAGI come from the germline V gene (reference sequence). The CDR3 spans 15 residues. CDR3 sequence (DNA): TGTGCCAGCCTCCAGGGCGATCTGGAGAACACTGAAGCTTTCTTT. Translation: CASLQGDLENTEAFF.

J is TRBJ2-1 and V is TRBV7-8; 8 bases match TRBD2. CDR3 length: 18 amino acids. Trimming cost V 3 bases and J 8 bases; bases outside gene matches: 18. Germline CDR1 reads SGHVS; CDR2 reads FQNEAQ. CDR3 in amino acids: CASSLGALAGSPLDEQFF. In nucleotides, the CDR3 is TGTGCCAGCAGCTTGGGGGCCCTAGCGGGCTCCCCCCTGGATGAGCAGTTCTTC.

The rearrangement uses TRBV7-9 and TRBJ1-2; 9 bases align to TRBD1. V trimming: 1 base; J trimming: 7 bases; junction bases outside the gene matches: 7. Germline CDR1 SEHNR, CDR2 FQNEAQ (reference sequence). The CDR3 sequence is 15 residues long. CDR3 amino acids: CASSLGAGTGSGYTF. DNA of the CDR3: TGTGCCAGCAGCTTAGGGGCCGGGACAGGGAGTGGCTACACCTTC. Looking up the rest from reference TRBV7-9 and TRBJ1-2 gives the full variable domain: DTGVSQNPRHKITKRGQNVTFRCDPISEHNRLYWYRQTLGQGPEFLTYFQNEAQLEKSRLLSDRFSAERPKGSFSTLEIQRTEQGDSAMYLCASSLGAGTGSGYTFGSGTRLTVV.

This clonotype was counted between two and nine times. The rearrangement joins TRBV29-1 to TRBJ2-2; 9 nucleotides match TRBD1. CDR3 length: 14 residues. Germline V gene lookup returns CDR1 SQVTM and CDR2 ANQGSEA. The J segment lost 3 bases and the V segment lost 5 bases, leaving 4 bases of the junction unmatched. CDR3 DNA sequence: TGCAGCGTTCCCGGGACAGGGTACACCGGGGAGCTGTTTTTT. As protein: CSVPGTGYTGELFF.

DNA of the CDR3: TGTGCCAGCAGCTTATCAGGGGACTACACCTTC. Its protein product is CASSLSGDYTF. This chain links TRBV7-6 with TRBJ1-2; the D gene is possibly TRBD1 (6 bases). V lost 2 bases, J lost 10 bases, and 8 bases lay in between. This CDR3 has 11 amino acids. CDR1 and CDR2 (germline): SGHVS, FNYEAQ.

This clonotype was observed a few times. V gene TRBV7-3 combines with J gene TRBJ2-1; tentatively, D is TRBD2 (5 bases). V was clipped by 1 base and J by 3 bases, with 16 bases between them. The germline V gene encodes CDR1 SGHTA and CDR2 FQGTGA. The CDR3 has 17 residues. CDR3 coding DNA: TGTGCCAGCAGCTTAATGGTGGGAGATTCCCTCTACAATGAGCAGTTCTTC. Translated, it gives CASSLMVGDSLYNEQFF.

The chain links TRBV7-9 to TRBJ2-1; 11 bases match TRBD2. The length of the CDR3 is 15 residues. CDR1 and CDR2 (germline): SEHNR, FQNEAQ (reference sequence). The V and J ends lost 4 bases and 2 bases, in that order; junction bases with no gene match: 1. CDR3 DNA: TGTGCCAGCAGCTCGACTAGCGGGACCTACAATGAGCAGTTCTTC. Its protein product is CASSSTSGTYNEQFF. The entire variable domain, with the rest obtained from reference TRBV7-9 and TRBJ2-1, is as follows: DTGVSQNPRHKITKRGQNVTFRCDPISEHNRLYWYRQTLGQGPEFLTYFQNEAQLEKSRLLSDRFSAERPKGSFSTLEIQRTEQGDSAMYLCASSSTSGTYNEQFFGPGTRLTVL.

CDR3 sequence (DNA): TGCAGCGCCGGGACAGGTAATGAGCAGTTCTTC. Translating gives CSAGTGNEQFF. The chain is built from TRBV29-1 and TRBJ2-1; the match to TRBD1 covers 8 bases. The CDR3 is 11 residues long. V trimming: 7 bases; J trimming: 7 bases; junction bases outside the gene matches: 3. Germline V CDR1 and CDR2: SQVTM, ANQGSEA.

This clonotype has more than one count but fewer than ten. The chain uses TRBV6-2 or TRBV6-3 and TRBJ2-1, with 8 positions matching TRBD1. CDR1 MNHEY and CDR2 SVGEGT come from the germline V gene. Germline trimming cut 2 bases from V and 8 bases from J; bases unmatched to any gene: 17. The CDR3 totals 18 residues. The CDR3 coding sequence is TGTGCCAGCAGTTACGAGACAGGGGAAGGGTGGCCTGGCGATGAGCAGTTCTTC. It specifies CASSYETGEGWPGDEQFF.